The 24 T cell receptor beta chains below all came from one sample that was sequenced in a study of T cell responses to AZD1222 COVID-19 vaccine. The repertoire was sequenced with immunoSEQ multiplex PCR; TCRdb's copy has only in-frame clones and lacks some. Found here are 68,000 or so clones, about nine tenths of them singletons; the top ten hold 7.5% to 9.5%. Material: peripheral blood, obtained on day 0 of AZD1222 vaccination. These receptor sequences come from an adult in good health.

CDR3 residues: CASSSLDKAFF. The CDR3 DNA follows: TGTGCCAGCAGTTCTTTAGATAAAGCTTTCTTT. The V and J genes are TRBV28 and TRBJ1-1; D is unresolved. V shed 4 bases and J shed 9 bases, with 9 bases lying between them. Looked up from germline, CDR1 is MDHEN and CDR2 is SYDVKM. This CDR3 contains 11 residues.

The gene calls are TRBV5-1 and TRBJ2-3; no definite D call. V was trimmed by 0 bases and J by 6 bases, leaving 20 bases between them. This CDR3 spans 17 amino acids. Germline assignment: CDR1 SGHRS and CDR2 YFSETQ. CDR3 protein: CASSLALPGVLVDTQYF. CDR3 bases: TGCGCCAGCAGCTTGGCACTACCCGGAGTCTTAGTGGATACGCAGTATTTT.

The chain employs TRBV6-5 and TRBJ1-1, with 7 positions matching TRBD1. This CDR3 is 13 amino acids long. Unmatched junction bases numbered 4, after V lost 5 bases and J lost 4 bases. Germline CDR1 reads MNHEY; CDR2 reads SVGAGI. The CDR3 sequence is CASSRGQSTEAFF. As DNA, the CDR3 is TGTGCCAGCAGTAGGGGGCAAAGCACTGAAGCTTTCTTT.

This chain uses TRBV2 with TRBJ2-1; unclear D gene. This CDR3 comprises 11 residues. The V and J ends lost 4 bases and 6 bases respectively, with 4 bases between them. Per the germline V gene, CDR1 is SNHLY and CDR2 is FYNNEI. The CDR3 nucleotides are TGTGCCAGCAGTGCGGGCAATGAGCAGTTCTTC. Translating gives CASSAGNEQFF.

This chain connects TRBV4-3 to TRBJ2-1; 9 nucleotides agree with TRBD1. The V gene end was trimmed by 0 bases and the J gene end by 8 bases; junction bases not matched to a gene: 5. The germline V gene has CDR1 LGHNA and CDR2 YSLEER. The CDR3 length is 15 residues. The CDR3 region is CASSQERDRADEQFF. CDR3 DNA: TGCGCCAGCAGCCAAGAAAGGGACAGGGCCGATGAGCAGTTCTTC.

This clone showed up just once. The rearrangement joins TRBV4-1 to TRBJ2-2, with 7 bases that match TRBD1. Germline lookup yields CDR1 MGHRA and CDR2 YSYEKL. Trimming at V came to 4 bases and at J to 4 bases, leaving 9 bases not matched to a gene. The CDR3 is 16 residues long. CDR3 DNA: TGCGCCAGCAGCCCAGTTAGGGGACAGCGCACCGGGGAGCTGTTTTTT. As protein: CASSPVRGQRTGELFF.

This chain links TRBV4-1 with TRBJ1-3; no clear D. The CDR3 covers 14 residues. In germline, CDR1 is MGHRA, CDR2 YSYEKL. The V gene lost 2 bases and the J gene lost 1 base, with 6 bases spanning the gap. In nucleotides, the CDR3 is TGCGCCAGCAGCCAACAGTTGTCTGGAAACACCATATATTTT. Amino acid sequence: CASSQQLSGNTIYF.

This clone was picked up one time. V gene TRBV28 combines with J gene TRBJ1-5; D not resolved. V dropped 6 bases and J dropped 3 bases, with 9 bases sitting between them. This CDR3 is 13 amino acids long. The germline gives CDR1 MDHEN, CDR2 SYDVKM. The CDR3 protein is CASSDGINQPQHF. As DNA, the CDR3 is TGTGCCAGCAGCGACGGTATCAATCAGCCCCAGCATTTT.

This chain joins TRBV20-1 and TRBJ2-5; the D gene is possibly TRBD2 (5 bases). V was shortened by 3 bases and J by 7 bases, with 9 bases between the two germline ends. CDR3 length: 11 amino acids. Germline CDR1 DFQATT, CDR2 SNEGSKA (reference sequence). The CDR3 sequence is CSASFRGTQYF. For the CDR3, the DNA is TGCAGTGCTAGCTTCCGGGGGACCCAGTACTTC.

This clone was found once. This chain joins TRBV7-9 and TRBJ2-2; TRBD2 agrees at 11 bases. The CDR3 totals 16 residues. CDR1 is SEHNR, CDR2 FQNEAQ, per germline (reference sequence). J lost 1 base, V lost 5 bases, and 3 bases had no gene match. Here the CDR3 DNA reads TGTGCCAGCAGCCCGGGACTAGCGGAGAACACCGGGGAGCTGTTTTTT. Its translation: CASSPGLAENTGELFF.

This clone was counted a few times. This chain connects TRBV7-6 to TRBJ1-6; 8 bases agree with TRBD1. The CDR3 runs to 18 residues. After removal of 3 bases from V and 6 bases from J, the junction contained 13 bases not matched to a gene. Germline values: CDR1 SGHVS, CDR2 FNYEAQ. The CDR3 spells CASSFLPKDREGNSPLHF. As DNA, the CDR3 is TGTGCCAGCAGCTTTTTGCCAAAGGACAGGGAGGGTAATTCACCCCTCCACTTT.

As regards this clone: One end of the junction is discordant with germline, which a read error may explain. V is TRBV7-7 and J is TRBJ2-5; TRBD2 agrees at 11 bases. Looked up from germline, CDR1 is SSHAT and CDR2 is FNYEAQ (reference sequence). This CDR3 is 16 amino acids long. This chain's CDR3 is CASSLAGTSGQETQYF. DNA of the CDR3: TGTGCTAGCAGCCTAGCCGGGACTAGCGGACAAGAGACCCAGTACTTC.

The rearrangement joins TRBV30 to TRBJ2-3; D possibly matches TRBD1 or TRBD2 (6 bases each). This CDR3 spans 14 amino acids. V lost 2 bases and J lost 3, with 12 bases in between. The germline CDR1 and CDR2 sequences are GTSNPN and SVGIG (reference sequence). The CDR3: CAWSTGAVTDTQYF. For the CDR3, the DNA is TGTGCCTGGAGTACGGGGGCAGTGACAGATACGCAGTATTTT.

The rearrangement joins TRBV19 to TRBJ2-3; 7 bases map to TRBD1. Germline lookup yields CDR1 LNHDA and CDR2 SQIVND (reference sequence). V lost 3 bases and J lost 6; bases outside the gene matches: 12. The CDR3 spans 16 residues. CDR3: CASSIDYRGFKDTQYF. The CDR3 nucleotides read TGTGCCAGTAGTATCGACTACAGGGGCTTTAAGGATACGCAGTATTTT. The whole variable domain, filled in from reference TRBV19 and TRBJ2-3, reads DGGITQSPKYLFRKEGQNVTLSCEQNLNHDAMYWYRQDPGQGLRLIYYSQIVNDFQKGDIAEGYSVSREKKESFPLTVTSAQKNPTAFYLCASSIDYRGFKDTQYFGPGTRLTVL.

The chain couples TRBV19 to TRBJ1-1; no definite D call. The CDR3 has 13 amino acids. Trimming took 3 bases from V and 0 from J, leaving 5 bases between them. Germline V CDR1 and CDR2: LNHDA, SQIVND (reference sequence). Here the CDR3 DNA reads TGTGCCAGTAGTATCCCCGTGAACACTGAAGCTTTCTTT. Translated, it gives CASSIPVNTEAFF.

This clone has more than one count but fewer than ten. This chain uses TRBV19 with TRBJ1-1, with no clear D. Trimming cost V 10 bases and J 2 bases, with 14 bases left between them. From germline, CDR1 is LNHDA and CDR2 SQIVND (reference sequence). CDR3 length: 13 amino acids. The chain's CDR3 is CATYARPNTEAFF. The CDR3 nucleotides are TGTGCCACTTACGCCCGTCCTAACACTGAAGCTTTCTTT.

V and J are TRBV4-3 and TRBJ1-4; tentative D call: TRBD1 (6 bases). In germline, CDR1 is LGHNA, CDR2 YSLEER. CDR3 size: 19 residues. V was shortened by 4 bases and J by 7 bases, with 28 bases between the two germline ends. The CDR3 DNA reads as TGCGCCAGCAGCCCTTCTCTCAGACAGGAAAGGCCGCTAATTGAAAAACTGTTTTTT. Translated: CASSPSLRQERPLIEKLFF.

CDR3 sequence reads: CASTTFDRAGSGYTF. The DNA for the CDR3 is TGTGCCAGCACCACCTTCGACAGGGCGGGTTCTGGCTACACCTTC. The genes are TRBV7-3 and TRBJ1-2; TRBD1 matches 7 bases. CDR1 and CDR2 from the germline V gene are SGHTA and FQGTGA. V trimming: 7 bases; J trimming: 7 bases; junction bases outside the gene matches: 15. This CDR3 region has 15 residues. The whole variable domain, filled in from reference TRBV7-3 and TRBJ1-2, reads GAGVSQTPSNKVTEKGKYVELRCDPISGHTALYWYRQSLGQGPEFLIYFQGTGAADDSGLPNDRFFAVRPEGSVSTLKIQRTERGDSAVYLCASTTFDRAGSGYTFGSGTRLTVV.

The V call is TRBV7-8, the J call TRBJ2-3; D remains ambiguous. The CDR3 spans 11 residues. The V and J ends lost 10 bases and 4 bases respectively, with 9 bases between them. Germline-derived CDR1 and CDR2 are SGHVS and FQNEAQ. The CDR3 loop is CAIEPADTQYF. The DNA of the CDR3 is TGTGCCATTGAGCCCGCAGATACGCAGTATTTT.

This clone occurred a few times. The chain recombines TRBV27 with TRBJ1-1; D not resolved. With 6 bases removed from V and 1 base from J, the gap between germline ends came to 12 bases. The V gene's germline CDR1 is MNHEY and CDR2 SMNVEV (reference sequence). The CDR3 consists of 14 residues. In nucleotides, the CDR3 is TGTGCCAGCAGGGGCTTATCAGGGAACACTGAAGCTTTCTTT. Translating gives CASRGLSGNTEAFF.

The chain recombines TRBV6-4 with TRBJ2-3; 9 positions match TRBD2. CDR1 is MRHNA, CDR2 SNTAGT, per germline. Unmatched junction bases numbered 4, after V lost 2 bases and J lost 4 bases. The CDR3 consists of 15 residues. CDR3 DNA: TGTGCCAGCAGTGACCATGCGGGAGGGTCAGATACGCAGTATTTT. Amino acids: CASSDHAGGSDTQYF.

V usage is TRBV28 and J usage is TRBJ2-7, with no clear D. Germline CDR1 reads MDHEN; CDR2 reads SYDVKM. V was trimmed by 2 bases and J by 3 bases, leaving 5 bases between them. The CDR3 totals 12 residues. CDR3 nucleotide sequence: TGTGCCAGCAGTTTAACAGACTACGAGCAGTACTTC. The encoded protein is CASSLTDYEQYF.

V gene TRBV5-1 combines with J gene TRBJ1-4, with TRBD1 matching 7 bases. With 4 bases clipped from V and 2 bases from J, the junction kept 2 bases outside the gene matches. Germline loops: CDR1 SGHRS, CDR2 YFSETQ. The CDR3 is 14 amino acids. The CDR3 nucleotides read TGCGCCAGCAGCCGGGACAGTACTAATGAAAAACTGTTTTTT. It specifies CASSRDSTNEKLFF.

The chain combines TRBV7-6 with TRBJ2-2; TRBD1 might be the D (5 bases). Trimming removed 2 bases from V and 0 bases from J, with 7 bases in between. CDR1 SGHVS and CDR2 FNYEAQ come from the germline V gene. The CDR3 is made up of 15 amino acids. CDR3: CASSLPQANTGELFF. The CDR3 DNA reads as TGTGCCAGCAGCTTACCACAGGCGAACACCGGGGAGCTGTTTTTT.